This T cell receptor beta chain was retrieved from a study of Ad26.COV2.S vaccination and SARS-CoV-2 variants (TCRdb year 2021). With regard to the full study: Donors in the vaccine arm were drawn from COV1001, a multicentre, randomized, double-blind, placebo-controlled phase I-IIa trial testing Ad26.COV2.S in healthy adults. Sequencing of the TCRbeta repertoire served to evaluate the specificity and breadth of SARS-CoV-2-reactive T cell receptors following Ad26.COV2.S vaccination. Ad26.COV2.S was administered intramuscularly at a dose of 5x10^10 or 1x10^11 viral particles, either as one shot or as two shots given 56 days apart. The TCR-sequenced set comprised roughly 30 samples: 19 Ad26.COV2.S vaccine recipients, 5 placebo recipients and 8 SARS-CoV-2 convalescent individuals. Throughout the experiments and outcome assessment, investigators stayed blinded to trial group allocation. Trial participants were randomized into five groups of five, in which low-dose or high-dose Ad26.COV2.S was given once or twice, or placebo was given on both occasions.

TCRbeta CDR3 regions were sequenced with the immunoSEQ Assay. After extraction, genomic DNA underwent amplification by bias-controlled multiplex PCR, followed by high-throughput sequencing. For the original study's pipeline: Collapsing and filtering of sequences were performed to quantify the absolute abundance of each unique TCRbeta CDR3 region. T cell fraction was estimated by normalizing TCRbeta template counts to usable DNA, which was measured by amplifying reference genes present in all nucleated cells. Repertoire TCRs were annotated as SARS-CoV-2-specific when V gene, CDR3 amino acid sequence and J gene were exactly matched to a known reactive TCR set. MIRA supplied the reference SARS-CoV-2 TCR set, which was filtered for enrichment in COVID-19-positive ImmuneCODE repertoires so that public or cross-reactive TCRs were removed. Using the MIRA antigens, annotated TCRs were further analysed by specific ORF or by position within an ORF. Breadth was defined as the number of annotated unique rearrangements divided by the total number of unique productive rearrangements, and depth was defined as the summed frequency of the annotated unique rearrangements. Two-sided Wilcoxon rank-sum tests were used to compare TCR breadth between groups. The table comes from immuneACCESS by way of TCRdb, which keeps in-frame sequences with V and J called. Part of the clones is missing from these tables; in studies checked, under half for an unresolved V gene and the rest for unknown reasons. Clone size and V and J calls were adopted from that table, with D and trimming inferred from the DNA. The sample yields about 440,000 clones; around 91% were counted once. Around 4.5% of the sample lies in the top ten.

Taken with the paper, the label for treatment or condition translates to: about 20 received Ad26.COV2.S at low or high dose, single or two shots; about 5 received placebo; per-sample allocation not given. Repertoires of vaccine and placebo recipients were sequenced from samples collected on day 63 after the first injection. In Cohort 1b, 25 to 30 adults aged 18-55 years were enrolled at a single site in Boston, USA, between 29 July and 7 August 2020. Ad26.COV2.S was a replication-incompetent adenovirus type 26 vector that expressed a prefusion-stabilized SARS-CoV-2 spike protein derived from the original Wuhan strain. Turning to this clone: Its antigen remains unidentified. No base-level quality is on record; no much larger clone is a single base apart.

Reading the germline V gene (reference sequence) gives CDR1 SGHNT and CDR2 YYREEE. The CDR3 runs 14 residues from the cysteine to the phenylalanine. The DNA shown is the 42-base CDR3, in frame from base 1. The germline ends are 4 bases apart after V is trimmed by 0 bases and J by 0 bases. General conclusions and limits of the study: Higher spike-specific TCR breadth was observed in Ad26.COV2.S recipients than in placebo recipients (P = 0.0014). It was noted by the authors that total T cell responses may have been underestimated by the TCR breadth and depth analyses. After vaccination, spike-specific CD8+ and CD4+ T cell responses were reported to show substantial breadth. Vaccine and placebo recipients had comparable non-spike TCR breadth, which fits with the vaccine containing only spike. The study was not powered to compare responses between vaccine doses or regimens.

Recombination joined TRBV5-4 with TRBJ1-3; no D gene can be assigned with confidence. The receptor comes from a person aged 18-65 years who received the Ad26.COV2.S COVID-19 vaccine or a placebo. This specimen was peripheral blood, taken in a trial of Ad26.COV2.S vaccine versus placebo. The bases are TGTGCCAGCAGCTTGGGTCTCTCTGGAAACACCATATATTTT. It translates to CASSLGLSGNTIYF.